The 19 T cell receptor beta chains presented below share a single source sample, sequenced in a study of cytomegalovirus exposure and HLA in healthy donors. TCRdb's table, derived via immunoSEQ multiplex PCR, lists solely in-frame clones and lacks some. The table has approximately 220,000 clones, approximately 88% seen once. Specimen: PBMCs. All receptors derive from a woman aged 30 to 39 in good health and CMV-seropositive.

The genes are TRBV6-5 and TRBJ1-3; D not resolved. CDR1 is MNHEY, CDR2 SVGAGI, per germline. The CDR3 length is 14 residues. V lost 6 bases, J lost 0 bases, and 9 bases lay in between. DNA for the CDR3: TGTGCCAGCAGACGGCAGAGCTCTGGAAACACCATATATTTT. Translation gives CASRRQSSGNTIYF.

The chain uses TRBV29-1 and TRBJ1-2; D might be TRBD1 (5 bases). The CDR3 runs to 13 residues. Germline V lookup: CDR1 SQVTM, CDR2 ANQGSEA. V dropped 5 bases and J dropped 8 bases, with 18 bases sitting between them. The CDR3 nucleotides are TGCAGCGTTTTTATAGGGGAGTTCGGAGGCTACACCTTC. It translates to CSVFIGEFGGYTF.

The V gene is TRBV11-2, the J gene TRBJ1-3; 7 bases align to TRBD1. CDR1 is SGHAT and CDR2 is FQNNGV in the germline V gene. The CDR3 contains 16 residues. With 3 bases clipped from V and 4 bases from J, the junction kept 9 bases outside the gene matches. CDR3 loop: CASSFEGGRRGNTIYF. The CDR3 DNA reads TGTGCCAGCAGCTTCGAAGGGGGCCGTCGAGGAAACACCATATATTTT.

The J gene is TRBJ2-5, the V gene TRBV5-1, with 13 bases fitting TRBD2. In germline, CDR1 is SGHRS, CDR2 YFSETQ. The CDR3 is made up of 15 amino acids. V dropped 4 bases and J dropped 6; count of bases not matched to a gene: 6. The CDR3 coding sequence is TGCGCCAGCAGCCCCCAGACTAGCGGGAGGCAGACCCAGTACTTC. Protein: CASSPQTSGRQTQYF.

This clone is termed medium-sized. The chain joins TRBV29-1 to TRBJ1-1; a possible D gene is TRBD1 (6 bases). CDR1 is SQVTM, CDR2 ANQGSEA, per germline. The CDR3 contains 14 residues. The V end was cut by 4 bases, the J end by 3 bases, with 15 bases between. The CDR3 here is CSVGTGQPDTEAFF. CDR3 DNA: TGCAGCGTTGGTACCGGACAGCCAGACACTGAAGCTTTCTTT.

The CDR3 region is CASSSRDRAYGYTF. The CDR3 region has the DNA TGTGCCAGCAGCTCCCGGGACAGAGCCTATGGCTACACCTTC. V gene TRBV13 combines with J gene TRBJ1-2; 7 positions match TRBD1. The CDR3 is made up of 14 amino acids. Trimming at V came to 4 bases and at J to 4 bases, leaving 6 bases not matched to a gene. Per germline, CDR1 PRHDT and CDR2 FYEKMQ (reference sequence).

The chain employs TRBV11-2 and TRBJ2-1, with D possibly called TRBD1 or TRBD2 (5 bases each). Germline V gene sequence: CDR1 SGHAT, CDR2 FQNNGV. The CDR3 extends over 15 amino acids. V dropped 0 bases and J dropped 6 bases, with 12 bases sitting between them. CDR3 residues: CASSLDGRGLNEQFF. DNA for the CDR3: TGTGCCAGCAGCTTAGATGGCCGGGGCCTCAATGAGCAGTTCTTC.

V usage is TRBV30 and J usage is TRBJ1-1, with D perhaps TRBD1 (5 bases). Germline V gene lookup returns CDR1 GTSNPN and CDR2 SVGIG (reference sequence). The ends were cut back, 1 base at V and 5 bases at J, with 11 bases in the middle. The CDR3 spans 13 residues. CDR3 coding DNA: TGTGCCTGGAGTGAACCGGGACCTACTGAAGCTTTCTTT. This codes for CAWSEPGPTEAFF.

The chain has TRBV6-1 and TRBJ2-1; tentatively, D is TRBD2 (6 bases). Germline V gene data show CDR1 as MNHNS and CDR2 as SASEGT. V lost 0 bases and J 10 bases, leaving 13 bases between the germline ends. The CDR3 runs to 14 residues. For the CDR3, the DNA is TGTGCCAGCAGTGAAGCGCTTCGGCTAGCGGAGCAGTTCTTC. This translates into CASSEALRLAEQFF.

This clone was found once. The rearrangement links TRBV6-5 to TRBJ1-2; D is uncertain. CDR3 length: 14 residues. The V gene's germline CDR1 is MNHEY and CDR2 SVGAGI. Trimming took off 6 bases at V and 5 bases at J, with 16 bases between the two ends. CDR3 sequence reads: CASSPILLTYGYTF. CDR3 nucleotide sequence: TGTGCCAGCAGCCCCATTCTACTCACATATGGCTACACCTTC.

This clone was counted a few times. This chain uses TRBV5-1 with TRBJ1-4; no clear D. Trimming shortened V by 0 bases and J by 7 bases, and 7 bases separated the two germline ends. Germline V gives CDR1 SGHRS, CDR2 YFSETQ. This CDR3 has 13 amino acids. The CDR3 sequence is CASSLGSGEKLFF. The CDR3 DNA reads TGCGCCAGCAGCTTGGGATCCGGTGAAAAACTGTTTTTT.

The genes are TRBV5-1 and TRBJ2-7; D possibly corresponds to TRBD1 (5 bases). V lost 0 bases and J lost 1, with 8 bases in between. Germline assignment: CDR1 SGHRS and CDR2 YFSETQ. There are 14 residues in the CDR3. The CDR3 nucleotides read TGCGCCAGCAGCTTGGAGACAGCTTCCTACGAGCAGTACTTC. It encodes CASSLETASYEQYF.

The V gene is TRBV27, the J gene TRBJ2-3, with D hard to call. The germline V gene encodes CDR1 MNHEY and CDR2 SMNVEV (reference sequence). This CDR3 is built from 14 residues. V lost 6 bases to trimming and J lost 4 bases, with 14 bases between them. CDR3 protein: CASRPVLLADTQYF. The CDR3 DNA reads as TGTGCCAGCAGACCAGTTTTACTCGCAGATACGCAGTATTTT.

The rearrangement uses TRBV6-5 and TRBJ2-4; maybe TRBD2 (5 bases). There are 14 residues in the CDR3. The V end was cut by 5 bases, the J end by 1 base, with 9 bases between. Germline loops: CDR1 MNHEY, CDR2 SVGAGI. Here the CDR3 reads CASSPREAKNIQYF. The CDR3 DNA is TGTGCCAGCAGTCCGAGGGAGGCCAAAAACATTCAGTACTTC.

The J gene is TRBJ2-7, the V gene TRBV11-3, with D uncertain. Trimming shortened V by 2 bases and J by 0 bases, and 11 bases separated the two germline ends. The length of the CDR3 is 15 residues. CDR1 is SGHNT and CDR2 is YENEEA in the germline V gene. The CDR3, as DNA: TGTGCCAGCAGCTTATCGGACCACAGCTCCTACGAGCAGTACTTC. It encodes CASSLSDHSSYEQYF.

This chain links TRBV7-9 with TRBJ2-1, with 14 positions matching TRBD2. The CDR3 is 16 amino acids. The V and J ends lost 4 bases and 7 bases, in that order; junction bases with no gene match: 6. Looked up from germline, CDR1 is SEHNR and CDR2 is FQNEAQ (reference sequence). The CDR3 spells CASSSGLAGDMNEQFF. Written as DNA, the CDR3 is TGTGCCAGCAGCTCGGGACTAGCGGGAGATATGAATGAGCAGTTCTTC. Drawing the rest from reference TRBV7-9 and TRBJ2-1, the complete variable domain is DTGVSQNPRHKITKRGQNVTFRCDPISEHNRLYWYRQTLGQGPEFLTYFQNEAQLEKSRLLSDRFSAERPKGSFSTLEIQRTEQGDSAMYLCASSSGLAGDMNEQFFGPGTRLTVL.

The CDR3 DNA follows: TGTGCCAGCAGCTTAGCCAGCGGGGTGGCCTCCTACGAGCAGTACTTC. It encodes CASSLASGVASYEQYF. The chain employs TRBV13 and TRBJ2-7, with TRBD2 identical over 7 bases. CDR3 length: 16 residues. After removal of 1 base from V and 0 bases from J, the junction contained 6 bases not matched to a gene. CDR1 and CDR2 (germline): PRHDT, FYEKMQ (reference sequence).

This clone was observed once. The gene calls are TRBV6-5 and TRBJ1-3; D is undetermined. Trimming took 0 bases from V and 4 from J, leaving 7 bases between them. Germline values: CDR1 MNHEY, CDR2 SVGAGI. CDR3 length: 14 amino acids. The CDR3 region is CASSYSGLGNTIYF. As DNA, the CDR3 is TGTGCCAGCAGTTACTCGGGGTTAGGAAACACCATATATTTT.

The chain combines TRBV29-1 with TRBJ2-3, with a possible D match to TRBD2 (6 bases). The CDR3 length is 18 residues. Germline V gives CDR1 SQVTM, CDR2 ANQGSEA. V was clipped by 4 bases and J by 0 bases, with 23 bases between them. The CDR3 DNA reads TGCAGCGTTGGGGGACTGGGCGGTAGCAAGACTAGCACAGATACGCAGTATTTT. Protein: CSVGGLGGSKTSTDTQYF.